This is a list of T cell receptor beta chains from one sample in a study of shared clonotypes between healthy human individuals. Sequencing used immunoSEQ multiplex PCR; TCRdb keeps in-frame clones, though not all of them. Among about 2.4 million clones listed, approximately 93% were seen once. Sequencing was performed on naive CD4+ T cells from PBMCs. The source is a man aged 18 to 29 in good health. Some clones in this sample may be carry-over from other donors' samples. CDR3s include the opening cysteine and the closing phenylalanine or tryptophan. Each record gives: D gene, J gene, V gene, CDR3 length, clone size, CDR3 DNA, CDR3 protein. The D gene is left open where the match is weak. Size is stated for part of the rows, as once, few or many counts, or as a class when the clone is expanded.

>.|TRBJ1-4|TRBV7-2|18|.
TGTGCCAGCAGCAGGTTTCGCAGGGGTATTTTTACTAATGAAAAACTGTTTTTT
CASSRFRRGIFTNEKLFF
>TRBD2|TRBJ2-3|TRBV5-4|16|.
TGTGCCAGCAGCTTGGGGACTAGCGTGAGCACAGATACGCAGTATTTT
CASSLGTSVSTDTQYF
>TRBD2|TRBJ2-5|TRBV6-1|12|.
TGTGCCAGCAAGGGAGGGGAGGAGACCCAGTACTTC
CASKGGEETQYF
>.|TRBJ2-5|TRBV5-5|14|.
TGTGCCAGCTTGACGGGACCGAGTCAAGAGACCCAGTACTTC
CASLTGPSQETQYF
>.|TRBJ2-5|TRBV18|13|once
TGTGCCAGCTCACCCCTTATGCAAGAGACCCAGTACTTC
CASSPLMQETQYF
>.|TRBJ1-5|TRBV4-2|15|few
TGTGCCAGCAGCCCTTGGACGGATAGCAATCAGCCCCAGCATTTT
CASSPWTDSNQPQHF
>.|TRBJ1-1|TRBV28|12|.
TGTGCCAGCAGTTTGGTAAAGGGCCGGGCTTTCTTT
CASSLVKGRAFF
>TRBD1|TRBJ2-1|TRBV19|17|.
TGTGCCAGTAGTATGGGACAGGGGATCCTCTCCTACAATGAGCAGTTCTTC
CASSMGQGILSYNEQFF
>.|TRBJ2-5|TRBV5-6|16|.
TGTGCCAGCAGCTTGGAGTCCAGGGGAAGAAGGGAGACCCAGTACTTC
CASSLESRGRRETQYF
>.|TRBJ1-4|TRBV28|15|.
TGTGCCAGCAGTTTAATAGGGACGCTAAATGAAAAACTGTTTTTT
CASSLIGTLNEKLFF
>.|TRBJ1-2|TRBV7-2|14|.
TGTGCCAGCAGCCGTGGGTCCGGGTTGGGTGGCTACACCTTC
CASSRGSGLGGYTF
>.|TRBJ1-5|TRBV28|15|once
TGTGCCAGCAGTTTATTGGACTTTATAAATCAGCCCCAGCATTTT
CASSLLDFINQPQHF
>.|TRBJ1-1|TRBV19|13|.
TGTGCCACCTGGACAGCCAGAAGAGAGGGGGCTTTCTTT
CATWTARREGAFF
>.|TRBJ1-2|TRBV6-5|15|.
TGTGCCAGCAGCCTCACCGCGCAGGGGAACTATGGCTACACCTTC
CASSLTAQGNYGYTF
>.|TRBJ2-5|TRBV5-1|14|.
TGCGCCAGCAGCTTGTCACAGGGCCCGGAGACCCAGTACTTC
CASSLSQGPETQYF
>.|TRBJ1-6|TRBV27|13|.
TGTGCCAGCGTTCGGGGTGATAATTCACCCCTCCACTTT
CASVRGDNSPLHF
>TRBD2|TRBJ2-2|TRBV30|15|.
TGTGCCTGGAGTGTATGGGGAGGGGCCACCGGGGAGCTGTTTTTT
CAWSVWGGATGELFF
>.|TRBJ2-7|TRBV2|12|.
TGTGCCAGCAGTTCCAGCTCCTACGAGCAGTACTTC
CASSSSSYEQYF
>TRBD1|TRBJ2-5|TRBV5-1|14|.
TGCGCCAGCAGCTGGGGGACAGTTCAAGAGACCCAGTACTTC
CASSWGTVQETQYF
>TRBD2|TRBJ2-4|TRBV29-1|14|.
TGCAGCGTTACCCCCGGCGGGGGCAAAAACATTCAGTACTTC
CSVTPGGGKNIQYF
>.|TRBJ1-4|TRBV9|16|.
TGTGCCAGCAGCCAAACTTCGGCCGGAGCCTATGAAAAACTGTTTTTT
CASSQTSAGAYEKLFF
>.|TRBJ1-4|TRBV18|17|.
TGTGCCAGCTCACCTTTCGCGAACCTTGCAACTAATGAAAAACTGTTTTTT
CASSPFANLATNEKLFF
>.|TRBJ2-1|TRBV11-2|15|.
TGTGCCAGCAGCCGGATAAAAGGAACCTTTAATGAGCAGTTCTTC
CASSRIKGTFNEQFF
>.|TRBJ1-6|TRBV6-6|14|.
TGTGCCAGCAGTTACTCAGGGAACAATTCACCCCTCCACTTT
CASSYSGNNSPLHF
>TRBD1|TRBJ2-2|TRBV9|16|few
TGTGCCAGCAGCCCACGGGGACAGGGAAACACCGGGGAGCTGTTTTTT
CASSPRGQGNTGELFF
>TRBD2|TRBJ2-2|TRBV6-6|16|.
TGTGCCAGCAGCCCCCCGACGGGAGGGCCAACCGGGGAGCTGTTTTTT
CASSPPTGGPTGELFF
>.|TRBJ2-7|TRBV29-1|13|.
TGCAGCGTCGTTGATCGGAGATCCTACGAGCAGTACTTC
CSVVDRRSYEQYF
>.|TRBJ2-5|TRBV11-3|15|.
TGTGCCAGCAGCTTAGGGCGGGGGCGCGGTGAGACCCAGTACTTC
CASSLGRGRGETQYF
>.|TRBJ2-7|TRBV11-3|17|.
TGTGCCAGCAGCTTCGAAAGGGTTCGGCTTGACTCCTACGAGCAGTACTTC
CASSFERVRLDSYEQYF
>TRBD2|TRBJ2-2|TRBV2|16|.
TGTGCCAGCAGGGCCATTAGCGGGAGACCCGCTGGGGAGCTGTTTTTT
CASRAISGRPAGELFF
>TRBD1|TRBJ1-1|TRBV7-8|14|.
TGTGCCAGCAGCTTAAGGACAGGGGGCACTGAAGCTTTCTTT
CASSLRTGGTEAFF
>TRBD2|TRBJ2-7|TRBV19|14|.
TGTGCCAGTAGCCCAGGCCGGGGGGTCGACGAGCAGTACTTC
CASSPGRGVDEQYF
>TRBD1|TRBJ2-7|TRBV5-1|14|.
TGCGCCAGCAGCTTACGGACAGGGGAATACGAGCAGTACTTC
CASSLRTGEYEQYF
>TRBD2|TRBJ2-3|TRBV7-8|15|.
TGTGCCAGCAGCTCTCCCCCGGGGGGGACAGATACGCAGTATTTT
CASSSPPGGTDTQYF
>.|TRBJ2-5|TRBV30|12|.
TGTGCCGGATCACGCGGCGGGTGGGTTACTTACTTC
CAGSRGGWVTYF
>.|TRBJ2-7|TRBV28|13|.
TGTGCCAGCAGACTTACTACCTCCTACGAGCAGTACTTC
CASRLTTSYEQYF
>TRBD1|TRBJ2-3|TRBV18|14|.
TGTGCCAGCTCACCGGGACAGGGATTAGATACGCAGTATTTT
CASSPGQGLDTQYF
>.|TRBJ1-2|TRBV7-9|15|.
TGTGCCAGCAGCTTTGGGGGGAGGTCTAGCTATGGCTACACCTTC
CASSFGGRSSYGYTF
>.|TRBJ2-3|TRBV4-1|17|.
TGCGCCAGCAGCCAAGCCCTCCTCGTCGCGATCCTACATACGCAGTATTTT
CASSQALLVAILHTQYF
>TRBD2|TRBJ2-1|TRBV7-2|15|.
TGTGCCAGCAGCTCACACAGCGGGAGGTACAATGAGCAGTTCTTC
CASSSHSGRYNEQFF
>TRBD1|TRBJ1-2|TRBV5-1|15|.
TGCGCCAGCAGCAGCAACAGGGGCCCCCTCTATGGCTACACCTTC
CASSSNRGPLYGYTF
>.|TRBJ2-5|TRBV27|13|.
TGTGCCAGCAGTTTACCGGGGACGGGGCCTGTGTACTTC
CASSLPGTGPVYF
>.|TRBJ2-5|TRBV4-2|14|.
TGTGCCAGCAGCCAAGACAGGGTTGGCGAGACCCAGTACTTC
CASSQDRVGETQYF
>.|TRBJ1-4|TRBV19|17|.
TGTGCCAGTAGTATGTCCGGGGTTCTCGTGGATAATGAAAAACTGTTTTTT
CASSMSGVLVDNEKLFF
>.|TRBJ2-1|TRBV29-1|13|.
TGCAGCGTTGAAAGGGGGGGCTACAATGAGCAGTTCTTC
CSVERGGYNEQFF
>.|TRBJ1-4|TRBV28|11|.
TGTGCCAGCAAGTTTTACGAAAAACTGTTTTTT
CASKFYEKLFF
>.|TRBJ2-2|TRBV4-2|16|.
TGTGCCAGCAGCCAAGACGACACTAGAGCCTCCGGGGAGCTGTTTTTT
CASSQDDTRASGELFF
>TRBD2|TRBJ2-3|TRBV11-3|15|.
TGTGCCAGCAGCTTAGGTGGGACTAGGACAGATACGCAGTATTTT
CASSLGGTRTDTQYF
>TRBD1|TRBJ1-2|TRBV28|13|.
TGTGCCAGCAGTCCGACAGGGGGGAATGGCTACACCTTC
CASSPTGGNGYTF
>.|TRBJ1-5|TRBV5-6|15|.
TGTGCCAGCAGCCGAACGCCGGGGACCAATCAGCCCCAGCATTTT
CASSRTPGTNQPQHF
>TRBD2|TRBJ2-1|TRBV27|17|.
TGTGCCAGCAGCTCCTCGGGGGGGGTAGGTTCCTACAATGAGCAGTTCTTC
CASSSSGGVGSYNEQFF
>.|TRBJ1-1|TRBV18|13|.
TGTGCCAGCTCTCCCGACCCGAACACTGAAGCTTTCTTT
CASSPDPNTEAFF
>TRBD1|TRBJ2-7|TRBV4-2|15|.
TGTGCCAGCAGCCAAGACTCAGGGGGAAGACACGAGCAGTACTTC
CASSQDSGGRHEQYF
>.|TRBJ1-1|TRBV5-1|14|.
TGCGCCAGCAGCCCTCCCCGCGGGAACACTGAAGCTTTCTTT
CASSPPRGNTEAFF
>.|TRBJ1-6|TRBV2|15|.
TGTGCCAGCAGTCCAGGGAGCTCCTATAATTCACCCCTCCACTTT
CASSPGSSYNSPLHF